The 5 T cell receptor beta chains reported below all come from one sample, sequenced in a study of preoperative IRX-2 immunotherapy in early breast cancer. Repertoires were generated with immunoSEQ multiplex PCR, while TCRdb's copy carries only in-frame clones and drops some. This table holds tens of thousands of clones, around nine tenths found once. As for treatment: preoperative locoregional IRX-2 cytokine immunotherapy. Sample: tumor tissue, taken after IRX-2 immunotherapy. The receptor set was obtained from a human donor with breast cancer.

V and J are TRBV6-8 and TRBJ2-7; 9 nucleotides match TRBD1. Germline loops: CDR1 MNHGY, CDR2 SAAAGT. The CDR3 length is 14 residues. The junction had 3 bases not matched to a gene; V was cut back by 4 bases and J by 2 bases. In DNA, the CDR3 is TGTGCCAGCAGTTTCCGGGACAGGGCCTACGAGCAGTACTTC. It encodes CASSFRDRAYEQYF.

V and J are TRBV30 and TRBJ2-7, with 7 bases lining up with TRBD1. The junction had 3 bases not matched to a gene; V was cut back by 0 bases and J by 4 bases. There are 13 residues in the CDR3. Germline CDR1 is GTSNPN and CDR2 is SVGIG (reference sequence). The CDR3 is CAWSVRQGYEQYF. As DNA, the CDR3 is TGTGCCTGGAGTGTACGACAGGGTTACGAGCAGTACTTC.

The chain joins TRBV4-3 to TRBJ1-3; no reliable D call. CDR1 is LGHNA, CDR2 YSLEER, per germline. Trimming removed 0 bases from V and 0 bases from J, with 9 bases in between. The CDR3 extends over 16 amino acids. The DNA of the CDR3 is TGCGCCAGCAGCCAAGATCAAGGTTACTCTGGAAACACCATATATTTT. Translation gives CASSQDQGYSGNTIYF.

The rearrangement joins TRBV12-5 to TRBJ1-1; tentative D call: TRBD1 (6 bases). Germline CDR1 reads LGHNT; CDR2 reads FRNRAP. CDR3 size: 15 residues. CDR3 sequence (DNA): TGTGCCAGCACCGTCGGGGGGGCTATGAACACTGAAGCTTTCTTT. Protein product: CASTVGGAMNTEAFF.

The J gene is TRBJ1-2, the V gene TRBV18; TRBD1 agrees at 7 bases. Germline CDR1 and CDR2: KGHSH and LQKENI. The CDR3 is 15 amino acids. Trimming removed 3 bases from V and 0 bases from J; junction bases left unmatched: 4. In DNA, the CDR3 is TGTGCCAGCTCACCGGGACAGTCGACTAACTATGGCTACACCTTC. Encoded protein: CASSPGQSTNYGYTF.